The 18 T cell receptor beta chains listed next were all sequenced from one sample in a study of CD8+CD57+ T cells in acquired aplastic anemia. Patients sequenced had flow cytometry evidence of CD8+CD57+ cell expansion. It was genomic DNA that served as the template for profiling TCR beta VDJ and CDR3. TCRdb recomputed calls from the reads with MiXCR, one row per CDR3 protein. This table has 80,000 or so distinct CDR3 sequences, about 70% appearing once. Specimen: sorted CD4+, CD8+, or CD8+CD57+ T cells (not recorded which) from PBMCs. The receptor set was obtained from a human donor with aplastic anemia.

The V call is TRBV2, the J call TRBJ2-5, with 15 bases aligning to TRBD2. Germline V gene sequence: CDR1 SNHLY, CDR2 FYNNEI. J was trimmed by 3 bases and V by 6 bases; bases with no gene match: 2. The CDR3 has 15 amino acids. CDR3 region: CASRGLAGGKETQYF. Here the CDR3 DNA reads TGTGCCAGCAGGGGACTAGCGGGGGGAAAAGAGACCCAGTACTTC. Full variable domain (missing parts from reference TRBV2 and TRBJ2-5): EPEVTQTPSHQVTQMGQEVILRCVPISNHLYFYWYRQILGQKVEFLVSFYNNEISEKSEIFDDQFSVERPDGSNFTLKIRSTKLEDSAMYFCASRGLAGGKETQYFGPGTRLLVL.

This rearrangement joins TRBV10-2 to TRBJ2-5, with 8 nucleotides matching TRBD2. Trimming took 2 bases from V and 4 from J; bases not matched to a gene: 6. This CDR3 spans 15 amino acids. Germline CDR1 and CDR2: WSHSY and SAAADI. In DNA form, the CDR3 reads TGCGCCAGCAGTGAGAGCGGGGGCCCGGGAGAGACCCAGTACTTC. This sequence encodes CASSESGGPGETQYF.

The chain carries TRBV24-1 and TRBJ2-3, with TRBD2 matching over 11 bases. This CDR3 has 15 amino acids. The V and J ends lost 4 bases and 5 bases, in that order; junction bases with no gene match: 4. Germline V gene lookup returns CDR1 KGHDR and CDR2 SFDVKD. In nucleotides, the CDR3 is TGTGCCACCAGTGACCCTGGACTAGCGGGAGATACGCAGTATTTT. Translating it yields CATSDPGLAGDTQYF.

This chain connects TRBV20-1 to TRBJ1-2, with a weak D call TRBD1 (5 bases). V was trimmed by 2 bases and J by 7 bases, leaving 20 bases between them. Looked up from germline, CDR1 is DFQATT and CDR2 is SNEGSKA (reference sequence). This CDR3 spans 15 amino acids. The CDR3 sequence is CSARPGQEGSRGYTF. CDR3 DNA: TGCAGTGCTAGACCGGGGCAGGAAGGATCGCGTGGCTACACCTTC.

The chain has TRBV15 and TRBJ2-6; D is unresolved. Between the trimmed V and J ends, which lost 1 base and 0 bases, there was a span of 7 bases. The CDR3 is 16 residues long. Germline CDR1 LNHNV, CDR2 YYDKDF (reference sequence). Here the CDR3 reads CATSRGQASGANVLTF. CDR3 sequence (DNA): TGTGCCACCAGCAGAGGCCAGGCCTCTGGGGCCAACGTCCTGACTTTC.

The chain links TRBV5-1 to TRBJ2-7; D tentatively fits TRBD1 or TRBD2 (7 bases each). The CDR3 has 14 residues. The germline V gene encodes CDR1 SGHRS and CDR2 YFSETQ. V was clipped by 0 bases and J by 4 bases, with 11 bases between them. The CDR3 region is CASSLGQGGYEQYF. The CDR3 coding sequence is TGCGCCAGCAGCTTGGGACAGGGAGGGTACGAGCAGTACTTC.

V gene TRBV7-6 combines with J gene TRBJ2-3, with D hard to call. Germline-derived CDR1 and CDR2 are SGHVS and FNYEAQ. With 1 base removed from V and 8 bases from J, the gap between germline ends came to 10 bases. The CDR3 is made up of 13 amino acids. The CDR3 region has the DNA TGTGCCAGCAGCTTAGAGATAGTGGCTACGCAGTATTTT. Translation: CASSLEIVATQYF.

This chain joins TRBV11-1 and TRBJ2-1; D is uncertain. The germline V gene encodes CDR1 SGHAT and CDR2 FQDESV (reference sequence). The CDR3 extends over 15 amino acids. Trimming took off 9 bases at V and 3 bases at J, with 18 bases between the two ends. The CDR3: CASARDQSLYNEQFF. CDR3 bases: TGTGCCAGTGCCAGAGATCAATCCCTCTACAATGAGCAGTTCTTC.

This chain joins TRBV2 and TRBJ2-1, with D tentatively TRBD1 (6 bases). CDR1 and CDR2 from the germline V gene are SNHLY and FYNNEI. The CDR3 is 16 residues long. The germline V and J ends were trimmed by 6 bases and 3 bases, with 18 bases remaining between them. The DNA for the CDR3 is TGTGCCAGCAGCCGGACGGGACAATCGGGCTACAATGAGCAGTTCTTC. Encoded protein: CASSRTGQSGYNEQFF.

This CDR3 is CASSISGMNTGELFF. For the CDR3, the DNA is TGTGCCAGCAGCATTAGCGGAATGAACACCGGGGAGCTGTTTTTT. V usage is TRBV11-1 and J usage is TRBJ2-2, with a tentative D call TRBD2 (6 bases). CDR3 size: 15 residues. CDR1 is SGHAT, CDR2 FQDESV, per germline (reference sequence). Trimming removed 5 bases from V and 1 base from J, with 11 bases in between. The variable domain in full, completed from reference TRBV11-1 and TRBJ2-2, reads EAEVAQSPRYKITEKSQAVAFWCDPISGHATLYWYRQILGQGPELLVQFQDESVVDDSQLPKDRFSAERLKGVDSTLKIQPAELGDSAMYLCASSISGMNTGELFFGEGSRLTVL.

V usage is TRBV4-3 and J usage is TRBJ1-5, with D unresolved. The CDR3 contains 14 residues. CDR1 and CDR2 (germline): LGHNA, YSLEER. The V and J ends lost 5 bases and 2 bases respectively, with 10 bases between them. The CDR3 loop reads CASSWVLGNQPQHF. The CDR3 nucleotides are TGCGCCAGCAGCTGGGTCCTGGGCAATCAGCCCCAGCATTTT.

This clonotype was counted only a few times. The chain has TRBV29-1 and TRBJ1-1; D is possibly TRBD1 (5 bases). There are 14 residues in the CDR3. Germline V lookup: CDR1 SQVTM, CDR2 ANQGSEA. V was pared by 6 bases and J by 2 bases, with 16 bases between. The CDR3 reads CSVRWGDFNTEAFF. The DNA of the CDR3 is TGCAGCGTGCGTTGGGGGGACTTCAACACTGAAGCTTTCTTT.

The gene calls are TRBV19 and TRBJ1-1; D gene unclear. With 5 bases removed from V and 4 bases from J, the gap between germline ends came to 8 bases. Germline V gene data show CDR1 as LNHDA and CDR2 as SQIVND (reference sequence). The CDR3 runs to 12 residues. This CDR3 reads CASSWARTEAFF. The CDR3, as DNA: TGTGCCAGTAGTTGGGCGCGCACTGAAGCTTTCTTT. The whole variable domain, remainder taken from reference TRBV19 and TRBJ1-1, is DGGITQSPKYLFRKEGQNVTLSCEQNLNHDAMYWYRQDPGQGLRLIYYSQIVNDFQKGDIAEGYSVSREKKESFPLTVTSAQKNPTAFYLCASSWARTEAFFGQGTRLTVV.

The chain is built from TRBV20-1 and TRBJ2-7; 10 bases map to TRBD1. There are 16 residues in the CDR3. Looked up from germline, CDR1 is DFQATT and CDR2 is SNEGSKA (reference sequence). With 6 bases clipped from V and 6 bases from J, the junction kept 17 bases outside the gene matches. The CDR3 loop is CSASSQPDRGQGEQYF. DNA for the CDR3: TGCAGTGCCAGCAGCCAACCCGACAGGGGGCAAGGCGAGCAGTACTTC.

The rearrangement links TRBV2 to TRBJ1-4, with unresolved D. V lost 11 bases, J lost 5 bases, and 15 bases lay in between. The length of the CDR3 is 13 residues. Germline V gene sequence: CDR1 SNHLY, CDR2 FYNNEI. CDR3 in amino acids: CAGRYGRNEKLFF. For the CDR3, the DNA is TGTGCCGGGCGGTACGGACGAAATGAAAAACTGTTTTTT.

The genes are TRBV20-1 and TRBJ2-3; TRBD1 agrees at 9 bases. The CDR3 spans 15 residues. Trimming at V came to 5 bases and at J to 5 bases, leaving 11 bases not matched to a gene. The germline CDR1 and CDR2 sequences are DFQATT and SNEGSKA (reference sequence). CDR3: CSASTRDRVIDTQYF. CDR3 nucleotide sequence: TGCAGTGCTTCGACCCGGGACAGGGTAATAGATACGCAGTATTTT.

For the CDR3, the DNA is TGCAGTGCTAGTCAGGGTTACCACGAGCAGTACTTC. It translates to CSASQGYHEQYF. The chain has TRBV20-1 and TRBJ2-7, with D maybe TRBD1 (5 bases). Germline CDR1 and CDR2: DFQATT and SNEGSKA (reference sequence). The CDR3 is made up of 12 amino acids. V was pared by 3 bases and J by 5 bases, with 11 bases between.

The J gene is TRBJ1-2, the V gene TRBV15, with D uncertain. Trimming cost V 3 bases and J 4 bases, with 6 bases left between them. CDR1 is LNHNV, CDR2 YYDKDF, per germline (reference sequence). This CDR3 has 12 amino acids. The CDR3 coding sequence is TGTGCCACCAGCAGGGCCCCCTATGGCTACACCTTC. Amino acids: CATSRAPYGYTF.